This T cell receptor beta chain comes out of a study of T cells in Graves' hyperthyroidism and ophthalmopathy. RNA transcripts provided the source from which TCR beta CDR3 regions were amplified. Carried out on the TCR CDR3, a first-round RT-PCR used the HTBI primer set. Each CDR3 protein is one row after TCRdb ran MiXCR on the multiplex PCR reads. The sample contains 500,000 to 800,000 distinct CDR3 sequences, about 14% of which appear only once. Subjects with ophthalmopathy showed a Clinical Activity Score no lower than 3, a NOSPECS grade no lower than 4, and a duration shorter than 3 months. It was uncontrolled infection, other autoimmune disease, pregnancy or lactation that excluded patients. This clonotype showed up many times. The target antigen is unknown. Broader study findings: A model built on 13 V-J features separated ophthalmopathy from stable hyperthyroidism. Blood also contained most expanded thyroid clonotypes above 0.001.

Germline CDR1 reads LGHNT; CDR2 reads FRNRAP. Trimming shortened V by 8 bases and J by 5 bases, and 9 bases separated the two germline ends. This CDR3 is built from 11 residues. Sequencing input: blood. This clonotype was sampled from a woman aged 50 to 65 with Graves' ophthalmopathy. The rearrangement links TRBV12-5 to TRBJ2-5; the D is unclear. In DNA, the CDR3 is TGTGCTAGTACATCCACCGAGACCCAGTACTTC. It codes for CASTSTETQYF.